One and the same sample provided the 27 T cell receptor beta chains below, sequenced in a study of T cells in Graves' hyperthyroidism and ophthalmopathy. Amplified TCR beta CDR3 regions came from RNA transcripts. Using the HTBI primer set, a first-round RT-PCR was run on the TCR CDR3. MiXCR, run by TCRdb on the multiplex PCR reads, gives a single entry per CDR3 protein. The sample lists over 300,000 distinct CDR3 sequences, around 13% occurring once. The sample consisted of blood. The receptors were gathered from a woman aged 60-75 years with Graves' hyperthyroidism.

In its sample, this clonotype was seen many times. This chain connects TRBV20-1 to TRBJ2-5; D unresolved. CDR3 length equals 12 residues. CDR1 is DFQATT, CDR2 SNEGSKA, per germline (reference sequence). V lost 2 bases to trimming and J lost 4 bases, with 8 bases between them. The CDR3 here is CSARLLGETQYF. The DNA for the CDR3 is TGCAGTGCTAGACTGCTGGGAGAGACCCAGTACTTC.

In its sample, this clonotype was seen a few times. J is TRBJ2-1 and V is TRBV20-1; D is unresolved. V was clipped by 0 bases and J by 9 bases, with 12 bases between them. The CDR3 runs to 13 residues. CDR1 and CDR2 (germline): DFQATT, SNEGSKA (reference sequence). For the CDR3, the DNA is TGCAGTGCTAGAGATCGAAGTTATGGTGAGCAGTTCTTC. The encoded protein is CSARDRSYGEQFF.

This clonotype was seen at least ten times. The chain couples TRBV7-9 to TRBJ2-1, with 9 bases fitting TRBD1. Germline trimming cut 4 bases from V and 0 bases from J; bases unmatched to any gene: 4. This CDR3 region has 16 residues. Germline V gene data show CDR1 as SEHNR and CDR2 as FQNEAQ (reference sequence). Here the CDR3 DNA reads TGTGCCAGCAGCTGGGGACAGGGAGGCTCCTACAATGAGCAGTTCTTC. Translated, it gives CASSWGQGGSYNEQFF.

This clonotype has at least ten counts. V and J are TRBV7-8 and TRBJ1-2; TRBD1 aligns across 8 bases. The CDR3 sequence is 15 residues long. CDR1 SGHVS and CDR2 FQNEAQ come from the germline V gene. V dropped 5 bases and J dropped 10; count of bases not matched to a gene: 15. The CDR3 nucleotides are TGTGCCAGCAGCCTCAGGGAGCAAGCGGACAGGGTCTACACCTTC. Protein sequence: CASSLREQADRVYTF.

The sample holds many counts of this clonotype. This rearrangement joins TRBV20-1 to TRBJ1-1; D not resolved. This CDR3 region has 13 residues. CDR1 and CDR2 (germline): DFQATT, SNEGSKA (reference sequence). Trimming removed 2 bases from V and 1 base from J, with 8 bases in between. The CDR3 DNA follows: TGCAGTGCTAGAAACACAGAGAACACTGAAGCTTTCTTT. This gives the protein CSARNTENTEAFF.

This chain uses TRBV18 with TRBJ1-5; 7 bases are a match to TRBD1. Trimming took 2 bases from V and 2 from J; bases not matched to a gene: 6. CDR3 length equals 16 residues. CDR1 and CDR2 (germline): KGHSH, LQKENI. The CDR3 nucleotides are TGTGCCAGCTCACCAACAGGGGCGGGTGGCAATCAGCCCCAGCATTTT. This encodes CASSPTGAGGNQPQHF.

This clonotype showed up many times. V usage is TRBV12-5 and J usage is TRBJ2-5; D might be TRBD2 (5 bases). Germline V gene lookup returns CDR1 LGHNT and CDR2 FRNRAP. The CDR3 has 13 amino acids. V was shortened by 2 bases and J by 4 bases, with 8 bases between the two germline ends. In DNA, the CDR3 is TGTGCTAGTGGTTTGTGGGAGACAGAGACCCAGTACTTC. The encoded protein is CASGLWETETQYF.

In this sample, this clonotype turned up a few times. The chain has TRBV9 and TRBJ1-1; D perhaps matches TRBD1 (6 bases). The CDR3 covers 15 residues. The ends were cut back, 2 bases at V and 5 bases at J, with 16 bases in the middle. Germline V gives CDR1 SGDLS, CDR2 YYNGEE. The CDR3 bases are TGTGCCAGCAGCGTGCTGGGGGGGCGAAAAACTGAAGCTTTCTTT. Translating it yields CASSVLGGRKTEAFF.

The V call is TRBV7-2, the J call TRBJ2-3; TRBD2 agrees at 13 bases. V was pared by 5 bases and J by 4 bases, with 6 bases of the junction left unmatched. Germline loops: CDR1 SGHTA, CDR2 FQGNSA. The CDR3 length is 16 residues. CDR3 loop: CASSRGLAGWADTQYF. As DNA, the CDR3 is TGTGCCAGCAGCCGGGGACTAGCGGGATGGGCAGATACGCAGTATTTT.

At least ten counts were recorded for this clonotype. The gene calls are TRBV5-1 and TRBJ2-3; TRBD2 might be the D (6 bases). The CDR3 covers 14 residues. Germline V CDR1 and CDR2: SGHRS, YFSETQ. Trimming took off 7 bases at V and 4 bases at J, with 16 bases between the two ends. CDR3 nucleotide sequence: TGCGCCAGCCAGTTAGCGGTTGGGTCAGATACGCAGTATTTT. Translating gives CASQLAVGSDTQYF. The variable domain in full, with the rest retrieved from reference TRBV5-1 and TRBJ2-3, is KAGVTQTPRYLIKTRGQQVTLSCSPISGHRSVSWYQQTPGQGLQFLFEYFSETQRNKGNFPGRFSGRQFSNSRSEMNVSTLELGDSALYLCASQLAVGSDTQYFGPGTRLTVL.

The CDR3 spells CASSLWTGLAKNIQYF. The CDR3 DNA is TGTGCCAGCAGCTTATGGACAGGGCTAGCCAAAAACATTCAGTACTTC. The chain is built from TRBV7-9 and TRBJ2-4; 8 bases fit TRBD1. Germline-derived CDR1 and CDR2 are SEHNR and FQNEAQ (reference sequence). Trimming took 2 bases from V and 0 from J; bases not matched to a gene: 3. This CDR3 is built from 16 residues. Full variable domain (outside the CDR3, taken from reference TRBV7-9 and TRBJ2-4): DTGVSQNPRHKITKRGQNVTFRCDPISEHNRLYWYRQTLGQGPEFLTYFQNEAQLEKSRLLSDRFSAERPKGSFSTLEIQRTEQGDSAMYLCASSLWTGLAKNIQYFGAGTRLSVL.

The genes are TRBV19 and TRBJ2-1; D gene uncertain. The germline V gene encodes CDR1 LNHDA and CDR2 SQIVND (reference sequence). The CDR3 sequence is 16 residues long. The ends were cut back, 3 bases at V and 0 bases at J, with 12 bases in the middle. The CDR3 DNA reads TGTGCCAGTAGTATGGGATCCAGGAGCTCCTACAATGAGCAGTTCTTC. Protein sequence: CASSMGSRSSYNEQFF.

This clonotype was detected many times. The chain recombines TRBV11-3 with TRBJ2-5; TRBD2 might be the D (6 bases). Germline CDR1 is SGHNT and CDR2 is YENEEA. Trimming cost V 4 bases and J 4 bases, with 22 bases left between them. The CDR3 contains 17 residues. The CDR3 DNA is TGTGCCAGCAGCTCCCGATCCCAGCGGGTTAGCGGAGAGACCCAGTACTTC. It specifies CASSSRSQRVSGETQYF. The variable domain in full, with the rest retrieved from reference TRBV11-3 and TRBJ2-5, is EAGVVQSPRYKIIEKKQPVAFWCNPISGHNTLYWYLQNLGQGPELLIRYENEEAVDDSQLPKDRFSAERLKGVDSTLKIQPAELGDSAVYLCASSSRSQRVSGETQYFGPGTRLLVL.

This clonotype has a handful of counts. The DNA for the CDR3 is TGTGCCTGGAGTGTAGTCTACAATGAAAAACTGTTTTTT. It encodes CAWSVVYNEKLFF. The V and J genes are TRBV30 and TRBJ1-4; no reliable D call. This CDR3 region has 13 residues. Germline CDR1 and CDR2: GTSNPN and SVGIG (reference sequence). V lost 0 bases and J lost 5, with 7 bases in between.

There are many counts of this clonotype. This chain links TRBV30 with TRBJ2-5; D gene uncertain. Germline loops: CDR1 GTSNPN, CDR2 SVGIG (reference sequence). The V gene lost 0 bases and the J gene lost 9 bases, with 11 bases spanning the gap. There are 12 residues in the CDR3. The CDR3 nucleotides read TGTGCCTGGAGTGTTACGCGAGGTTCCCAGTACTTC. Translating it yields CAWSVTRGSQYF.

This clonotype has at least ten counts. Its ends do not fully match the called genes, so a read error is possible. The rearrangement links TRBV12-3 or TRBV12-4 to TRBJ1-6, with 7 bases that match TRBD1. This CDR3 region has 14 residues. The CDR3 sequence: CTSSLDQGGSPLHF. In nucleotides, the CDR3 is TGTACCAGCAGTTTAGACCAGGGGGGATCACCCCTCCACTTT.

This clonotype was detected many times. The genes are TRBV28 and TRBJ2-7; possible D gene TRBD2, 6 bases. V dropped 2 bases and J dropped 0 bases, with 23 bases sitting between them. The CDR3 is 19 residues long. Germline CDR1 and CDR2: MDHEN and SYDVKM. The DNA for the CDR3 is TGTGCCAGCAGTTTACCGGGACTCCTCCTCAGGAGCTCCTCCTACGAGCAGTACTTC. The encoded protein is CASSLPGLLLRSSSYEQYF.

This clonotype was detected ten times or more. V and J are TRBV28 and TRBJ2-1; weak D call: TRBD1 (6 bases). The germline V gene has CDR1 MDHEN and CDR2 SYDVKM. V was shortened by 4 bases and J by 1 base, with 17 bases between the two germline ends. The CDR3 is made up of 17 amino acids. The CDR3 coding sequence is TGTGCCAGCAGTTCCGACAGGTGGGGGAGTTCCTACAATGAGCAGTTCTTC. This codes for CASSSDRWGSSYNEQFF. The full variable domain, its missing parts supplied by reference TRBV28 and TRBJ2-1, is DVKVTQSSRYLVKRTGEKVFLECVQDMDHENMFWYRQDPGLGLRLIYFSYDVKMKEKGDIPEGYSVSREKKERFSLILESASTNQTSMYLCASSSDRWGSSYNEQFFGPGTRLTVL.

This clonotype occurred many times. The chain employs TRBV19 and TRBJ2-1; 10 positions agree with TRBD2. CDR1 and CDR2 from the germline V gene are LNHDA and SQIVND (reference sequence). V gave up 8 bases and J gave up 0 bases; unmatched junction bases: 7. CDR3 length: 16 amino acids. In DNA form, the CDR3 reads TGTGCCAGTCTTGCGGCTAGCGGGAGCTCCTACAATGAGCAGTTCTTC. This gives the protein CASLAASGSSYNEQFF.

This clonotype was counted at least ten times. The chain carries TRBV9 and TRBJ2-7, with 8 bases matching TRBD2. The V segment lost 0 bases and the J segment 0 bases; nucleotides outside the gene matches: 2. CDR1 and CDR2 (germline): SGDLS, YYNGEE. CDR3 length equals 15 residues. CDR3 loop: CASSVGSGSSYEQYF. The DNA of the CDR3 is TGTGCCAGCAGCGTAGGCAGCGGGAGCTCCTACGAGCAGTACTTC.

The chain recombines TRBV4-1 with TRBJ1-4; no reliable D call. This CDR3 has 16 residues. Trimming stripped 2 bases from V and 8 bases from J, with 18 bases between. CDR1 is MGHRA and CDR2 is YSYEKL in the germline V gene. The CDR3 protein is CASSQNTRIIGEKLFF. CDR3 nucleotides: TGCGCCAGCAGCCAAAATACCCGAATTATCGGGGAAAAACTGTTTTTT.

This clonotype was seen repeatedly, ten times or more. The V and J genes are TRBV7-8 and TRBJ2-2; D is possibly TRBD2 (5 bases). With 3 bases removed from V and 3 bases from J, the gap between germline ends came to 11 bases. This CDR3 has 15 residues. Germline V gives CDR1 SGHVS, CDR2 FQNEAQ. The chain's CDR3 is CASSFWELDTGELFF. The CDR3 nucleotides are TGTGCCAGCAGCTTTTGGGAGTTGGACACCGGGGAGCTGTTTTTT.

V gene TRBV19 combines with J gene TRBJ1-5, with D maybe TRBD1 (5 bases). V gave up 3 bases and J gave up 6 bases, with 15 bases separating them. From germline, CDR1 is LNHDA and CDR2 SQIVND (reference sequence). The CDR3 is 15 residues long. Written as DNA, the CDR3 is TGTGCCAGTAGTATCATCAGGGCCCTTACTCAGCCCCAGCATTTT. It codes for CASSIIRALTQPQHF.

This clonotype was recorded many times. V usage is TRBV28 and J usage is TRBJ2-1; 8 bases are a match to TRBD2. V shed 10 bases, J shed 6 bases, and the junction held 8 bases outside the gene matches. The CDR3 length is 13 residues. CDR1 and CDR2 (germline): MDHEN, SYDVKM. Here the CDR3 DNA reads TGTGCCACCAGGACTAGCAATTCCAATGAGCAGTTCTTC. It yields the protein CATRTSNSNEQFF.

This clonotype showed up many times. This chain uses TRBV27 with TRBJ2-3; 7 bases map to TRBD2. The CDR3 contains 17 residues. After removal of 0 bases from V and 1 base from J, the junction contained 7 bases not matched to a gene. Germline loops: CDR1 MNHEY, CDR2 SMNVEV (reference sequence). The CDR3: CASSLSGSRGGTDTQYF. CDR3 DNA: TGTGCCAGCAGTTTATCGGGATCCCGGGGGGGCACAGATACGCAGTATTTT.

V gene TRBV11-3 combines with J gene TRBJ2-1, with a possible D match to TRBD2 (6 bases). The CDR3 runs to 12 residues. The V gene's germline CDR1 is SGHNT and CDR2 YENEEA. Trimming stripped 4 bases from V and 7 bases from J, with 8 bases between. CDR3 in DNA: TGTGCCAGCAGCTGGGGGGAGAATGAGCAGTTCTTC. Amino acids: CASSWGENEQFF.

This clonotype appeared many times. The chain combines TRBV7-9 with TRBJ1-2, with D unresolved. This CDR3 has 11 amino acids. Germline CDR1 is SEHNR and CDR2 is FQNEAQ (reference sequence). The germline V and J ends were trimmed by 6 bases and 4 bases, with 6 bases remaining between them. The CDR3 DNA sequence: TGTGCCAGCAGTGATGGCTATGGCTACACCTTC. This gives the protein CASSDGYGYTF.